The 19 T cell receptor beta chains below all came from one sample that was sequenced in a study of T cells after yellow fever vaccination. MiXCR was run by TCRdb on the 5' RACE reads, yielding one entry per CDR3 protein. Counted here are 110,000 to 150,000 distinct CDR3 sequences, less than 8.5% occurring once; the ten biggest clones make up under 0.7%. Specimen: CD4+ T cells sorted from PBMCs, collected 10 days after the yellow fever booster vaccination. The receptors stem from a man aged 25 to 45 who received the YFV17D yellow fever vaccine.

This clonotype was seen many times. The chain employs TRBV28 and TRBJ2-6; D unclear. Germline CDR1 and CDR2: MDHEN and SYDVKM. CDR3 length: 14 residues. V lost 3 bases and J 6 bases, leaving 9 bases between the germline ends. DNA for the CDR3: TGTGCCAGCAGTTTCGGGCCTGCGGCCAACGTCCTGACTTTC. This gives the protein CASSFGPAANVLTF.

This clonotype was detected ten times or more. CDR3 in amino acids: CASSLPGQNYGYTF. Written as DNA, the CDR3 is TGTGCCAGCAGTCTGCCGGGACAAAACTATGGCTACACCTTC. The chain recombines TRBV12-3 or TRBV12-4 with TRBJ1-2; a weak D match, TRBD1 (6 bases). The V end was cut by 5 bases, the J end by 2 bases, with 12 bases between. This CDR3 has 14 amino acids.

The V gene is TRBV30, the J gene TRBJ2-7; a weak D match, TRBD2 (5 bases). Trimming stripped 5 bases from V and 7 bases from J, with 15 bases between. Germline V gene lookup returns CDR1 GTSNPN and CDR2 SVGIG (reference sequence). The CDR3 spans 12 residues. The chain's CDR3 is CAWERRGNEQYF. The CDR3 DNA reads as TGTGCCTGGGAGAGAAGAGGGAATGAGCAGTACTTC.

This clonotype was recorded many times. The DNA of the CDR3 is TGCGCCAGCAGCAGGACAGGGTCGGTCGAGTTCGATGAGCAGTTCTTC. This codes for CASSRTGSVEFDEQFF. This chain joins TRBV5-1 and TRBJ2-1; 8 nucleotides align to TRBD1. The germline CDR1 and CDR2 sequences are SGHRS and YFSETQ. The CDR3 covers 16 residues. The V segment lost 4 bases and the J segment 8 bases; nucleotides outside the gene matches: 14.

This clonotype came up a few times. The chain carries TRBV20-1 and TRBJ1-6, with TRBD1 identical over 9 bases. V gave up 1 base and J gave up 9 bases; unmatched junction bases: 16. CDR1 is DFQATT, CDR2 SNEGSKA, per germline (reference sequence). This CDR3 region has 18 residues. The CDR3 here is CSARGPEDRGGLISPLHF. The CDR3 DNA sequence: TGCAGTGCTAGAGGTCCGGAGGACAGGGGAGGGTTAATTTCACCCCTCCACTTT.

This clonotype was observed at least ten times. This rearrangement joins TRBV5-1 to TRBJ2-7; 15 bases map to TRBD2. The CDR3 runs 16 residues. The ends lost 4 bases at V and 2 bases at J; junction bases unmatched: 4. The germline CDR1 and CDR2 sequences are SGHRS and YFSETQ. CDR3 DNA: TGCGCCAGCAGCATTGGACTAGCGGGAGGGCCCTACGAGCAGTACTTC. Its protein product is CASSIGLAGGPYEQYF.

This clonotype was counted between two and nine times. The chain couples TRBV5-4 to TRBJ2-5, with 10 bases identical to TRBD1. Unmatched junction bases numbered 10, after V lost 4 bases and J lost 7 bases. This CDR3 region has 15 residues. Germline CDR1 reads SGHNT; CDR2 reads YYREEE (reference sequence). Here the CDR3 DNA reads TGTGCCAGCAGCAAAGGGGACAGGGGATTTGGGACCCAGTACTTC. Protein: CASSKGDRGFGTQYF.

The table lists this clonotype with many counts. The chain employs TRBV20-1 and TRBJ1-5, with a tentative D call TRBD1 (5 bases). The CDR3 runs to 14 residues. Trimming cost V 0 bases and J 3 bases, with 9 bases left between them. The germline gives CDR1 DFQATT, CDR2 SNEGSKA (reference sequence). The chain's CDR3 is CSARDGGNNQPQHF. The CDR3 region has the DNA TGCAGTGCTAGAGATGGGGGGAACAATCAGCCCCAGCATTTT.

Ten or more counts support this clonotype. The CDR3 sequence is CASSVLAPDYNEQFF. CDR3 in DNA: TGTGCCAGCAGCGTTCTAGCACCGGATTACAATGAGCAGTTCTTC. V usage is TRBV5-6 and J usage is TRBJ2-1; perhaps TRBD2 as D (5 bases). This CDR3 has 15 residues. Trimming stripped 4 bases from V and 4 bases from J, with 15 bases between. Looked up from germline, CDR1 is SGHDT and CDR2 is YYEEEE.

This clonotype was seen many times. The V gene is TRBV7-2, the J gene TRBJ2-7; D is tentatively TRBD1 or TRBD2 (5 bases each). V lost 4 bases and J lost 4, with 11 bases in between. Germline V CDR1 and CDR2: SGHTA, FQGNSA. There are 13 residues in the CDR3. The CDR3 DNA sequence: TGTGCCAGCAGCTCCGGGGCCCCATACGAGCAGTACTTC. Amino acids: CASSSGAPYEQYF.

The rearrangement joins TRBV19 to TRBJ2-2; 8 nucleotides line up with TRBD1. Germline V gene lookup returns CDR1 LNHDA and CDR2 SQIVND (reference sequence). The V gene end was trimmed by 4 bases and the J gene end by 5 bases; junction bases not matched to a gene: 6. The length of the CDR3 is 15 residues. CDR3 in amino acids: CASSTGGAFTGELFF. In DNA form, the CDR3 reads TGTGCCAGTAGTACAGGGGGCGCTTTTACCGGGGAGCTGTTTTTT.

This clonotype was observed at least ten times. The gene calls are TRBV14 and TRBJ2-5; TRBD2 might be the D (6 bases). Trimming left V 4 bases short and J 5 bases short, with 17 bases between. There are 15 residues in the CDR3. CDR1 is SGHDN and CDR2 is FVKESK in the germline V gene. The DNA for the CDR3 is TGTGCCAGCAGCCCGGGGACTGGAGGACTGGAGACCCAGTACTTC. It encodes CASSPGTGGLETQYF.

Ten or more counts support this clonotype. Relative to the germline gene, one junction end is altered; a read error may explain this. CDR3 nucleotides: TGCAGTGCTAGTAGCGGGTTGGTCGGAAGCACCATATATTTT. Amino acids: CSASSGLVGSTIYF. The chain recombines TRBV20-1 with TRBJ1-3; D unresolved. The CDR3 is 14 residues long. In germline, CDR1 is DFQATT, CDR2 SNEGSKA (reference sequence).

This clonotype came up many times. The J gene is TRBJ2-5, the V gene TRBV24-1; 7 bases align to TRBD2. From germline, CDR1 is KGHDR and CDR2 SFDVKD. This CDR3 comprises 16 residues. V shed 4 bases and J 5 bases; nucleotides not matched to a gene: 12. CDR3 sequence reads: CATSDPSAGALETQYF. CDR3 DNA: TGTGCCACCAGTGACCCCTCTGCGGGAGCTTTGGAGACCCAGTACTTC.

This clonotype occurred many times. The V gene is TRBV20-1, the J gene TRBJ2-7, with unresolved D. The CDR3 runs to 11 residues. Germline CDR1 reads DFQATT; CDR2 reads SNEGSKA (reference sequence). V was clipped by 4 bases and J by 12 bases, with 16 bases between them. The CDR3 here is CSATADLVAYF. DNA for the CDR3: TGCAGTGCTACCGCGGACCTAGTGGCGTACTTC.

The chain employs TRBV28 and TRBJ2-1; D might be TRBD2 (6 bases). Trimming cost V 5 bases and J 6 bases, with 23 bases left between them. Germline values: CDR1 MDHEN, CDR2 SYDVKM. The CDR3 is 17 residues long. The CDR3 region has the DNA TGTGCCAGCAGTGCACCACTCGGCGGGCAGGGAGGCAATGAGCAGTTCTTC. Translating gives CASSAPLGGQGGNEQFF.

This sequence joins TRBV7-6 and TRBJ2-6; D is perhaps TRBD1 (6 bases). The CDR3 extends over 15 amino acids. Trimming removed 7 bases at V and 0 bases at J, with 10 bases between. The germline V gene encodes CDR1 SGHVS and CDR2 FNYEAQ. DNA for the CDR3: TGTGCCAGCACGACAGGACACTCTGGGGCCAACGTCCTGACTTTC. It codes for CASTTGHSGANVLTF.

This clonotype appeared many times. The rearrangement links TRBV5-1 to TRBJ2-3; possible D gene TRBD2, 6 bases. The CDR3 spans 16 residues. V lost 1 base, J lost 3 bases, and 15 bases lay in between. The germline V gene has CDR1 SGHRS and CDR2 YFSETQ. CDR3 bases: TGCGCCAGCAGCTTGTCGTCGGGACTGGGAACAGATACGCAGTATTTT. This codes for CASSLSSGLGTDTQYF.

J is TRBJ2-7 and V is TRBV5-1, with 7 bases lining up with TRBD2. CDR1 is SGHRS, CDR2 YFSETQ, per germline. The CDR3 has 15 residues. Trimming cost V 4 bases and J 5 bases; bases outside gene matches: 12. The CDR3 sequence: CASSTTWGGGDEQYF. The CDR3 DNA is TGCGCCAGCAGCACCACCTGGGGGGGGGGAGACGAGCAGTACTTC.